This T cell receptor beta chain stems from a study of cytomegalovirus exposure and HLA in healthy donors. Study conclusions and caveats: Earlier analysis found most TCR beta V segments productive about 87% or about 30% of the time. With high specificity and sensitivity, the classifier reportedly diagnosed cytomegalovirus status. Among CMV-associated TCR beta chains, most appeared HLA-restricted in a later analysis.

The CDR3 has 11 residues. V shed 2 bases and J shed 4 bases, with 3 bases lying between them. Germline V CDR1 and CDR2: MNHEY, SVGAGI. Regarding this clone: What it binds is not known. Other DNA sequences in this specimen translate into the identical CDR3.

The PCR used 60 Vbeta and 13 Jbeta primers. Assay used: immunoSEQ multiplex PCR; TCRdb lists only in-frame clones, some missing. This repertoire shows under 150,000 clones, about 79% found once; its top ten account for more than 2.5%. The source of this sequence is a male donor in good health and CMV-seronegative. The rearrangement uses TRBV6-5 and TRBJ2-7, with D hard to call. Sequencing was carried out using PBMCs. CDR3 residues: CASSYLYEQYF. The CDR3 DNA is TGTGCCAGCAGTTACCTATACGAGCAGTACTTC.